The 16 T cell receptor beta chains below come from one sample, sequenced in a study of cytotoxic CD8 clonotypes in ibrutinib-treated CLL. Clones were read by immunoSEQ multiplex PCR, and TCRdb kept only the in-frame ones, dropping some. The sample gives around 310,000 clones, 80% of which show up once; over 6.5% is in the top ten. The specimen was PBMCs, collected before ibrutinib treatment. These receptor sequences come from a human donor with chronic lymphocytic leukemia.

The J gene is TRBJ1-5, the V gene TRBV7-2; TRBD1 matches 11 bases. CDR1 SGHTA and CDR2 FQGNSA come from the germline V gene. This CDR3 is 15 amino acids long. The J segment lost 9 bases and the V segment lost 4 bases, leaving 8 bases of the junction unmatched. The chain's CDR3 is CASSSGQGGVRPQHF. The CDR3 nucleotides read TGTGCCAGCAGCTCGGGACAGGGGGGAGTGAGGCCCCAGCATTTT.

This clone has just one count. The rearrangement links TRBV28 to TRBJ1-5; 9 nucleotides line up with TRBD1. There are 15 residues in the CDR3. Germline V CDR1 and CDR2: MDHEN, SYDVKM. V gave up 4 bases and J gave up 7 bases; unmatched junction bases: 8. DNA of the CDR3: TGTGCCAGCAGTTCAGGGACAGGGTCGGTACAGCCCCAGCATTTT. Its protein product is CASSSGTGSVQPQHF.

The genes are TRBV6-4 and TRBJ2-3; 10 bases match TRBD2. The trim removed 4 bases at V and 1 base at J, leaving 11 bases unmatched. The CDR3 sequence is 18 residues long. Germline V gene sequence: CDR1 MRHNA, CDR2 SNTAGT. The chain's CDR3 is CASSAMISGRAGTDTQYF. In nucleotides, the CDR3 is TGTGCCAGCAGTGCGATGATAAGCGGGAGGGCCGGCACAGATACGCAGTATTTT.

V gene TRBV15 combines with J gene TRBJ2-7; D ambiguous. The V end lost 2 bases, the J end lost 4 bases, and 9 bases lay between the germline ends. The CDR3 totals 13 residues. Per germline, CDR1 LNHNV and CDR2 YYDKDF (reference sequence). For the CDR3, the DNA is TGTGCCACCAGCAGAATCTCCGGGTACGAGCAGTACTTC. Amino acid sequence: CATSRISGYEQYF.

V gene TRBV6-6 combines with J gene TRBJ2-7; 11 positions agree with TRBD2. The junction had 10 bases not matched to a gene; V was cut back by 2 bases and J by 7 bases. This CDR3 is built from 16 residues. CDR1 and CDR2 from the germline V gene are MNHNY and SVGAGI (reference sequence). The CDR3 reads CASSYHLLAGVEEQYF. CDR3 coding DNA: TGTGCCAGCAGTTACCACTTACTAGCGGGAGTGGAAGAGCAGTACTTC.

The chain uses TRBV5-6 and TRBJ2-2; tentatively, D is TRBD2 (5 bases). This CDR3 is 15 amino acids long. From germline, CDR1 is SGHDT and CDR2 YYEEEE. V lost 0 bases to trimming and J lost 4 bases, with 10 bases between them. For the CDR3, the DNA is TGTGCCAGCAGCTTGGGGACTGGGATCACCGGGGAGCTGTTTTTT. Translating gives CASSLGTGITGELFF.

The chain carries TRBV25-1 and TRBJ2-7; TRBD1 is a possible D gene (6 bases). V dropped 4 bases and J dropped 2 bases, with 12 bases sitting between them. The CDR3 sequence is 14 residues long. CDR1 MGHDK and CDR2 SYGVNS come from the germline V gene. CDR3 amino acids: CASSGTVGPYEQYF. CDR3 bases: TGTGCCAGCAGTGGGACAGTCGGCCCCTACGAGCAGTACTTC.

The chain is built from TRBV5-1 and TRBJ2-4; D call uncertain. Trimming pared 0 bases from V and 1 base from J, leaving 11 bases between. Germline V gene data show CDR1 as SGHRS and CDR2 as YFSETQ. The CDR3 spans 16 residues. CDR3 DNA: TGCGCCAGCAGCTTGGCCGTGGGGTTGGCCAAAAACATTCAGTACTTC. Translation gives CASSLAVGLAKNIQYF.

This chain connects TRBV5-4 to TRBJ2-1; TRBD1 agrees at 7 bases. The V gene end was trimmed by 6 bases and the J gene end by 4 bases; junction bases not matched to a gene: 13. In germline, CDR1 is SGHNT, CDR2 YYREEE (reference sequence). This CDR3 is built from 16 residues. In DNA, the CDR3 is TGTGCCAGCATCCCCCGTCAGGGGGAGTCATACAATGAGCAGTTCTTC. Translated, it gives CASIPRQGESYNEQFF.

J is TRBJ2-7 and V is TRBV7-2; no reliable D call. Germline V lookup: CDR1 SGHTA, CDR2 FQGNSA. This CDR3 comprises 14 residues. V was shortened by 5 bases and J by 1 base, with 12 bases between the two germline ends. CDR3 in DNA: TGTGCCAGCAGCCAATCAGACACATCCTACGAGCAGTACTTC. It encodes CASSQSDTSYEQYF.

This CDR3 is CASSEARDEQYF. The CDR3 region has the DNA TGTGCCAGCAGTGAAGCGCGGGACGAGCAGTACTTC. The rearrangement links TRBV6-1 to TRBJ2-7, with a possible D match to TRBD2 (5 bases). The germline V and J ends were trimmed by 0 bases and 5 bases, with 5 bases remaining between them. Per the germline V gene, CDR1 is MNHNS and CDR2 is SASEGT. This CDR3 has 12 amino acids.

The rearrangement links TRBV25-1 to TRBJ1-2; D possibly corresponds to TRBD1 (5 bases). Germline CDR1 is MGHDK and CDR2 is SYGVNS. V was trimmed by 5 bases and J by 4 bases, leaving 20 bases between them. The CDR3 totals 16 residues. The CDR3 loop reads CASSLGPGDGIYGYTF. The CDR3 DNA follows: TGTGCCAGCAGTCTTGGGCCTGGGGACGGGATCTATGGCTACACCTTC.

The chain links TRBV9 to TRBJ1-4, with D perhaps TRBD1 (5 bases). With 2 bases removed from V and 6 bases from J, the gap between germline ends came to 8 bases. This CDR3 has 13 residues. Germline assignment: CDR1 SGDLS and CDR2 YYNGEE. In DNA form, the CDR3 reads TGTGCCAGCAGCGTCGGGACGGATGAAAAACTGTTTTTT. Protein sequence: CASSVGTDEKLFF.

The chain couples TRBV28 to TRBJ1-2; D is perhaps TRBD1 (5 bases). With 2 bases removed from V and 5 bases from J, the gap between germline ends came to 12 bases. Germline-derived CDR1 and CDR2 are MDHEN and SYDVKM. The CDR3 totals 14 residues. In nucleotides, the CDR3 is TGTGCCAGCAGTTTAAAGGGGTCATCGTATGGCTACACCTTC. Amino acid sequence: CASSLKGSSYGYTF.

The chain is built from TRBV9 and TRBJ2-3, with D possibly being TRBD1 (6 bases). V was pared by 1 base and J by 4 bases, with 13 bases between. The CDR3 runs 15 residues. Germline assignment: CDR1 SGDLS and CDR2 YYNGEE. The CDR3 sequence: CASSVSGRGADTQYF. The CDR3 DNA reads TGTGCCAGCAGCGTATCGGGCAGGGGCGCAGATACGCAGTATTTT.

This clone has only a few counts. This chain connects TRBV9 to TRBJ2-7, with D possibly being TRBD1 (6 bases). The germline V and J ends were trimmed by 4 bases and 4 bases, with 9 bases remaining between them. CDR3 length equals 12 residues. The germline V gene encodes CDR1 SGDLS and CDR2 YYNGEE. The CDR3 loop is CASSPGQYEQYF. CDR3 nucleotides: TGTGCCAGCAGCCCAGGACAGTACGAGCAGTACTTC.